This T cell receptor beta chain was documented in a study of T cells in localized non-small cell lung cancer. Study-wide results and limits: Across samples, adjacent lung featured a median roughly 60 of the top 100 tumor clones. Among the tissues sampled, uninvolved adjacent lung had the highest T cell clonality, above tumor.

The data were produced by immunoSEQ multiplex PCR, yet TCRdb's version contains in-frame clones alone and is incomplete. The data show about 24,000 clones, about nine tenths seen once. This clone appeared a single time. Its antigen remains unknown. The CDR3 is 14 amino acids. V dropped 7 bases and J dropped 10; count of bases not matched to a gene: 10. Looked up from germline, CDR1 is SQVTM and CDR2 is ANQGSEA. The clonotype comes from a man between 40 and 70 years old with stage I squamous cell lung carcinoma. This chain uses TRBV29-1 with TRBJ2-1; 13 bases are a match to TRBD2. Here the sequenced sample was peripheral blood, taken before any cancer treatment. Here the CDR3 reads CSAELAGGPGEQFF. The CDR3 coding sequence is TGCAGCGCCGAACTAGCGGGGGGGCCAGGGGAGCAGTTCTTC.